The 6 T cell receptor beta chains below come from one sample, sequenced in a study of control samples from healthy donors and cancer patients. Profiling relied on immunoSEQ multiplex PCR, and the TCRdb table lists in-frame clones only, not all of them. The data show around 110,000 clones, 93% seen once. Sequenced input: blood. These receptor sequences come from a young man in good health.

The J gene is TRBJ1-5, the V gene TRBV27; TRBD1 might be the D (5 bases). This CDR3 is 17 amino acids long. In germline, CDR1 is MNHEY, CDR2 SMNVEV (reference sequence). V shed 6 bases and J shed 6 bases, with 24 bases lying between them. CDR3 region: CASRRKAGGENRQPQHF. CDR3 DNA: TGTGCCAGCAGACGAAAGGCGGGGGGGGAAAATCGTCAGCCCCAGCATTTT.

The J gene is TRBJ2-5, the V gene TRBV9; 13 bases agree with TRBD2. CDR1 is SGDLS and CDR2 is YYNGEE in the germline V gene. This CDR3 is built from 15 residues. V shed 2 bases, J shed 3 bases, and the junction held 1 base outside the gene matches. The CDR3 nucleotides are TGTGCCAGCAGCGTGGGGACTAGCGGGGAAGAGACCCAGTACTTC. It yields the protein CASSVGTSGEETQYF.

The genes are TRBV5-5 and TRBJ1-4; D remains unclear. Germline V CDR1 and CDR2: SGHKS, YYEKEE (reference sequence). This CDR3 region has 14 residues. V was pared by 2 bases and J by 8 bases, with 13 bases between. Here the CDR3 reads CASSFATDREKLFF. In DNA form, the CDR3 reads TGTGCCAGCAGCTTTGCAACAGACCGGGAAAAACTGTTTTTT.

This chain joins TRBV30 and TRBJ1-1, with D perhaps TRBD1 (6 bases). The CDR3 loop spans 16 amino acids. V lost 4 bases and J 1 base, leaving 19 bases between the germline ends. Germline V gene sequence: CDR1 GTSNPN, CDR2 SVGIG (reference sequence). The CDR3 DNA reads TGTGCCTGGACTACTTTTACCGGGACAAGGAACACTGAAGCTTTCTTT. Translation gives CAWTTFTGTRNTEAFF.

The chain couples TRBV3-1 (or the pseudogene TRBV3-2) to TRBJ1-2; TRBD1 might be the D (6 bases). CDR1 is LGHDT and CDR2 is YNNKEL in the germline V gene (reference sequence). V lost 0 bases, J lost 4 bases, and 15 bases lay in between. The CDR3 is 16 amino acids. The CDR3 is CASSQDPKGEVYGYTF. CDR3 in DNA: TGTGCCAGCAGCCAAGATCCGAAGGGGGAGGTCTATGGCTACACCTTC.

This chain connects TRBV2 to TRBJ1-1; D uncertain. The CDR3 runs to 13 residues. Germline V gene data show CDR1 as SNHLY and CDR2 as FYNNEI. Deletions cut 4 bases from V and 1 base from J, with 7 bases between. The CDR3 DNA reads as TGTGCCAGCAGTGTATGGGGGAACACTGAAGCTTTCTTT. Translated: CASSVWGNTEAFF.